This TCR beta chain stems from a study of T-cell reconstitution after alpha-beta-depleted transplantation in children. Study-wide results and caveats: Surviving recipient T cells and thymic progenitors accounted for the high day-60 TCRbeta diversity observed in some patients. T cells produced anew were the main source of T-cell counts and diversity one year after transplant. Two months or so post-transplant, alpha-beta T cells reportedly derived from several hundred expanded graft clones.

With regard to this clonotype: The antigen remains undetermined.

A library of TCRbeta sequences, prepared with unique molecular identifiers, was generated. Each CDR3 protein is one row after TCRdb ran MiXCR on the PCR reads. The sample consists of more than 400,000 distinct CDR3 sequences, over 9.5% of them appearing once. Germline V CDR1 and CDR2: SEHNR, FQNEAQ (reference sequence). The CDR3 is 14 residues long. Trimming shortened V by 2 bases and J by 6 bases, and 14 bases separated the two germline ends. The sample in question was PBMCs, mostly from graft donor cells, obtained 180 days after TCRalphabeta/CD19-depleted stem cell transplant. The gene calls are TRBV7-9 and TRBJ2-7; possibly TRBD2 for D (5 bases). The TCR sequence derives from a female patient aged 2-15 years who had a stem cell transplant for aplastic anemia, so the T cells may come from the graft donor. The CDR3 loop reads CASSLNSRRGEQYF. The CDR3 DNA follows: TGTGCCAGCAGCTTAAATTCGCGACGGGGCGAGCAGTACTTC.